What follows describes a single T cell receptor (beta chain). The antigen is not known. At collection, donors were nominally healthy, but unrecorded immune exposures were probable. PCR used 60 Vbeta primers and 13 Jbeta primers. The data were produced by immunoSEQ multiplex PCR, yet TCRdb's version contains in-frame clones alone and is incomplete. The table includes roughly 100,000 clones, approximately 80% detected once. The data derive from a study of cytomegalovirus exposure and HLA in healthy donors. The junction had 30 bases not matched to a gene; V was cut back by 3 bases and J by 8 bases. This CDR3 spans 22 amino acids. Germline values: CDR1 MDHEN, CDR2 SYDVKM. General study findings and limits: A later examination showed that TCR association rates differed by HLA locus, with DRB1 most and HLA-C fewest. TCR beta sequences reportedly predicted most subjects' HLA-A and HLA-B alleles accurately. Later analysis suggested links between common viral pathogens and several top significant clusters.

Sequencing was carried out using PBMCs. The TCR comes from a man aged 25 to 40 in good health and CMV-seropositive. V and J are TRBV28 and TRBJ1-4; TRBD1 matches at 7 bases. DNA for the CDR3: TGTGCCAGCAGTTTGTGGTTGACGAGGTCCCCCAGAACAGGGGCAGTCAACGAAAAACTGTTTTTT. Translating it yields CASSLWLTRSPRTGAVNEKLFF.